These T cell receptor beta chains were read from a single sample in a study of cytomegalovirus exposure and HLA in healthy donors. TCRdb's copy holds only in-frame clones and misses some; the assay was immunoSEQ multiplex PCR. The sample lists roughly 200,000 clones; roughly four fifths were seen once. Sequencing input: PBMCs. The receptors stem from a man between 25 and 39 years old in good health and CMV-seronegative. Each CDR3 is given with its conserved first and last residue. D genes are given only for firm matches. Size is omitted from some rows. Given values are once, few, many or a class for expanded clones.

TGTGCCTGGAGTCCGGCGACAGGGGCCTACGAGCAGTACTTC	CAWSPATGAYEQYF	14	NA	TRBV30	TRBD1	TRBJ2-7
TGTGCCAGCAGCCTTCTCCTAGGGAGCTCCTACAATGAGCAGTTCTTC	CASSLLLGSSYNEQFF	16	NA	TRBV6-6	NA	TRBJ2-1
TGTGCCATCAGTGACCTAGCTTCCATCGGTACGCAGTATTTT	CAISDLASIGTQYF	14	NA	TRBV10-3	NA	TRBJ2-3
TGTGCCAGCAGCTTAAGTCGGGCAGGGTACAATGAGCAGTTCTTC	CASSLSRAGYNEQFF	15	few	TRBV7-2	NA	TRBJ2-1
TGTGCCAGCAGCTTTAGGGGGGGTAACTATGGCTACACCTTC	CASSFRGGNYGYTF	14	NA	TRBV7-3	NA	TRBJ1-2
TGTGCCAGCAGCTTATCAGTGAACACCGGGGAGCTGTTTTTT	CASSLSVNTGELFF	14	NA	TRBV7-7	NA	TRBJ2-2
TGTGCCAGCAGCCGAGGTCCAATGACAACTAATGAAAAACTGTTTTTT	CASSRGPMTTNEKLFF	16	NA	TRBV5-4	NA	TRBJ1-4
TGTGCCAGCAGTGATGGGGAGCCGTCGTATAATTCACCCCTCCACTTT	CASSDGEPSYNSPLHF	16	few	TRBV6-1	NA	TRBJ1-6
TGTGCCAGCAGCCGGACAGGGGGCGATGGGGAGACCCAGTACTTC	CASSRTGGDGETQYF	15	NA	TRBV11-2	TRBD1	TRBJ2-5
TGTGCCAGCAGTGGCCAAATCGCGGACAGCTATGGCTACACCTTC	CASSGQIADSYGYTF	15	NA	TRBV28	NA	TRBJ1-2
TGTGCCAGCAGCTTAGCGGGAGGGAACAATGAGCAGTTCTTC	CASSLAGGNNEQFF	14	NA	TRBV5-4	TRBD2	TRBJ2-1
TGTGCCAGCAGCGTAACCGGCAGGGGGATGGATGAGCAGTTCTTC	CASSVTGRGMDEQFF	15	NA	TRBV9	TRBD1	TRBJ2-1
TGTGCCAGCACTAGACAGGGTGGCACTGAAGCTTTCTTT	CASTRQGGTEAFF	13	NA	TRBV6-4	TRBD1	TRBJ1-1
TGTGCCAGCAGCTTAGGCGGGAGAACAGATACGCAGTATTTT	CASSLGGRTDTQYF	14	once	TRBV7-3	TRBD2	TRBJ2-3
TGCAGCGTTGAAGACCCCCTTGACACCATATATTTT	CSVEDPLDTIYF	12	NA	TRBV29-1	NA	TRBJ1-3
TGTGCCAGCTCTACGGAGGCTTCCCCCTACAATGAGCAGTTCTTC	CASSTEASPYNEQFF	15	NA	TRBV2	NA	TRBJ2-1
TGTGCCAGTAGTATCCTAAGACAGAGCTACTCTGGAAACACCATATATTTT	CASSILRQSYSGNTIYF	17	NA	TRBV19	NA	TRBJ1-3
TGTGCCAGCAGTCAGACAGGGGAGCCCGGGGAGCTGTTTTTT	CASSQTGEPGELFF	14	NA	TRBV6-5	TRBD1	TRBJ2-2
TGTGCCAGCAGCTTAGGGCGCGGGACGGAGACCCAGTACTTC	CASSLGRGTETQYF	14	NA	TRBV7-8	NA	TRBJ2-5
TGTGCCAGCAGCGTAGAGGGACAGGGGGCTTATGGCTACACCTTC	CASSVEGQGAYGYTF	15	NA	TRBV9	TRBD1	TRBJ1-2
TGTGCCAGCAGTTCGAACAGGGTTGACGGCTACACCTTC	CASSSNRVDGYTF	13	NA	TRBV27	NA	TRBJ1-2
TGTGCCAGCTCGGGACTAGCGGGAGGGCGGTACGAGCAGTACTTC	CASSGLAGGRYEQYF	15	NA	TRBV2	TRBD2	TRBJ2-7
TGCAGCGTTGAAGGGACAGGGGAATACGAGCAGTACTTC	CSVEGTGEYEQYF	13	NA	TRBV29-1	TRBD1	TRBJ2-7
TGCAGCGCCCACGGGGCAGGGGACAATGAGCAGTTCTTC	CSAHGAGDNEQFF	13	few	TRBV29-1	NA	TRBJ2-1
TGTGCCTGGAGGGCGGGATATGAAGCTTTCTTT	CAWRAGYEAFF	11	NA	TRBV30	NA	TRBJ1-1
TGCAGCGTAAGAAGTGGCGGTCTCTACGAGCAGTACTTC	CSVRSGGLYEQYF	13	NA	TRBV29-1	NA	TRBJ2-7
TGTGCCAGCAGTAAAATGCCGGAGACAGGGGAAGCTTTCTTT	CASSKMPETGEAFF	14	NA	TRBV6-1	TRBD1	TRBJ1-1
TGTGCCAGCTCACCTTCGGGACAGACCCGAGGGGACACCGGGGAGCTGTTTTTT	CASSPSGQTRGDTGELFF	18	once	TRBV18	TRBD1	TRBJ2-2
TGTGCCAGTAGGCGTACAGCTAATTCACCCCTCCACTTT	CASRRTANSPLHF	13	NA	TRBV19	NA	TRBJ1-6
TGTGCCATCAGTGTCGAGGGTGACAGGATCACCTTC	CAISVEGDRITF	12	NA	TRBV10-3	NA	TRBJ1-2
TGTGCCAGCAGCCCGGGGGGAGGCTACAATGAGCAGTTCTTC	CASSPGGGYNEQFF	14	NA	TRBV7-2	TRBD2	TRBJ2-1
TGTGCCAGCTCACACTCCTTGGGGGGCACTGAAGCTTTCTTT	CASSHSLGGTEAFF	14	NA	TRBV18	NA	TRBJ1-1
TGTGCCAGCAGCTTAGTAAAACTAGCGGGAGGGAACATTCAGTACTTC	CASSLVKLAGGNIQYF	16	NA	TRBV13	TRBD2	TRBJ2-4
TGTGCCAGCAGCGAGACTAGCGGGAGCTACAATGAGCAGTTCTTC	CASSETSGSYNEQFF	15	once	TRBV7-9	TRBD2	TRBJ2-1
TGTGCCTGGAGTTCGGGTATCTCCTACGAGCAGTACTTC	CAWSSGISYEQYF	13	NA	TRBV30	NA	TRBJ2-7
TGTGCCAGCAGCCTCCTTGTGGGGGGGGCTGACGAGCAGTACTTC	CASSLLVGGADEQYF	15	NA	TRBV5-6	NA	TRBJ2-7
TGTGCCAGCAGGACGGGGGGGGAGACCCAGTACTTC	CASRTGGETQYF	12	NA	TRBV6-4	TRBD2	TRBJ2-5
TGTGCCAGCAGTGAAATAGCGGGAGGCAGTGAGCAGTTCTTC	CASSEIAGGSEQFF	14	NA	TRBV6-1	TRBD2	TRBJ2-1
TGTGCCAGCAGTCTCCTCCCCCTCGGGGGCGAGCAGTACTTC	CASSLLPLGGEQYF	14	NA	TRBV27	NA	TRBJ2-7
TGTGCCAGCAGCGGGGGGGGCCAGCGGGTATACGAGCAGTACTTC	CASSGGGQRVYEQYF	15	NA	TRBV9	NA	TRBJ2-7
TGTGCCAGCAGCACCCGGGGCTCCTACAATGAGCAGTTCTTC	CASSTRGSYNEQFF	14	NA	TRBV7-2	NA	TRBJ2-1
TGCGCCAGCAGTGAACTAGCGGACTACGAGCAGTACTTC	CASSELADYEQYF	13	NA	TRBV10-1	TRBD2	TRBJ2-7